This T cell receptor (beta chain) stems from a study of T cell responses to AZD1222 COVID-19 vaccine. Findings and limits, study-wide: Baseline testing showed seropositivity in only a handful of AZD1222 recipients.

Assay used: immunoSEQ multiplex PCR; TCRdb lists only in-frame clones, some missing. The table lists 130,000 to 150,000 clones, about 90% of them singletons. The study pooled second doses at about 4 or about 12 weeks. Points on this clone: Its antigen is still unknown.

The sample in question was peripheral blood, obtained 28 days after the second AZD1222 dose. This clonotype originated in an adult who received the AZD1222 COVID-19 vaccine.

DNA for the CDR3: TGTGCCAGCAGCCGACCGGGCCGCAAGAACTATGGCTACACCTTC. This sequence encodes CASSRPGRKNYGYTF. The genes are TRBV11-2 and TRBJ1-2; D is undetermined. CDR1 is SGHAT and CDR2 is FQNNGV in the germline V gene. With 5 bases removed from V and 2 bases from J, the gap between germline ends came to 15 bases. This CDR3 has 15 residues.